This T cell receptor (beta chain) was retrieved from a study of blood T cell repertoires in COVID-19 (dated by TCRdb to 2018 to 2021). Regarding the research as a whole: Collaborator samples came from the United States, Italy and Spain and covered acute and convalescent phases of COVID-19. The samples were drawn from two sources: the first 160 participants of the ongoing ImmuneRACE study, and 1,000 to 1,500 subjects contributed by 6 global collaborators. The repertoires were released in a freely available public database meant as a resource for research on the immune response to SARS-CoV-2. The prospective study material was composed of cDNA or gDNA derived from T cells, B-cell-depleted T cells, or PBMCs. Subjects who had been exposed to COVID-19, were actively infected with it, or had recovered from it provided the deeply sampled blood TCRbeta repertoires that made up the dataset. A de-identified subject ID, COVID-19 status, age in years and sex were almost always included in the sample metadata. Where available, HLA class I and class II types were taken from metadata supplied by the sample provider and were not determined by assay-based typing. What the authors observed across the whole study: The amount of clinical and demographic metadata varied by source and participant and was provided uncurated.

From the germline V gene, CDR1 is MDHEN and CDR2 is SYDVKM. Deletion took 5 bases off V and 3 bases off J, with a span of 19 bases between the germline ends. From the cysteine up to the phenylalanine, the CDR3 has a length of 17 residues. Only the CDR3 DNA is retained, 51 bases long and in frame from the first base. As to this clone: The antigen it binds to is not known. Per-nucleotide qualities are absent, and no much larger clonotype sits a single base away.

In the prospective study, participants were about 18 to 95 years old, resided in approximately 25 geographic areas of the United States, and were enrolled through a virtual design. In the prospective study, participants were assigned to cohorts based on the clinical history participants reported in a screening survey and a study questionnaire. Each participant in the prospective study had whole blood, serum and a nasopharyngeal or oropharyngeal swab collected by mobile phlebotomists. Additional blood draws and questionnaires over an approximately 2-month period could optionally be provided by prospective study participants. Prospective study blood samples were shipped either frozen or at room temperature before DNA extraction. TCRbeta CDR3 regions were amplified from genomic DNA using the immunoSEQ Assay, a bias-controlled multiplex PCR. In the authors' own workflow: The number of nucleated cells in each sample was estimated from the amplification of reference gene primers within the assay. To quantify the absolute abundance of each unique TCRbeta CDR3 rearrangement, sequence reads were collapsed and filtered. For each sample, productive Simpson clonality was calculated as the square root of Simpson's diversity index across productive rearrangements. TCRdb stores this immuneACCESS table with in-frame sequences only. Part of the clones is absent; in the studies checked, under half of the shortfall reflects unresolved V genes, and no reason is known for the rest. V, J and clone size are taken as reported in that table, and D and trimming were inferred from the DNA itself. Counted in this sample were under 250,000 clones; about four fifths of them appeared once. The ten largest account for 1.3% of the sample.

This sequence originates from a woman aged 40 to 55 with acute COVID-19. Recombination linked TRBV28 to TRBJ1-4; the D gene identity is not certain. The specimen sequenced was PBMCs or T cells enriched from blood (not recorded which). This receptor has the CDR3 CASSSPHPGGSNEKLFF. The DNA sequence is as follows: TGTGCCAGCAGTAGCCCCCACCCCGGAGGTTCTAATGAAAAACTGTTTTTT.